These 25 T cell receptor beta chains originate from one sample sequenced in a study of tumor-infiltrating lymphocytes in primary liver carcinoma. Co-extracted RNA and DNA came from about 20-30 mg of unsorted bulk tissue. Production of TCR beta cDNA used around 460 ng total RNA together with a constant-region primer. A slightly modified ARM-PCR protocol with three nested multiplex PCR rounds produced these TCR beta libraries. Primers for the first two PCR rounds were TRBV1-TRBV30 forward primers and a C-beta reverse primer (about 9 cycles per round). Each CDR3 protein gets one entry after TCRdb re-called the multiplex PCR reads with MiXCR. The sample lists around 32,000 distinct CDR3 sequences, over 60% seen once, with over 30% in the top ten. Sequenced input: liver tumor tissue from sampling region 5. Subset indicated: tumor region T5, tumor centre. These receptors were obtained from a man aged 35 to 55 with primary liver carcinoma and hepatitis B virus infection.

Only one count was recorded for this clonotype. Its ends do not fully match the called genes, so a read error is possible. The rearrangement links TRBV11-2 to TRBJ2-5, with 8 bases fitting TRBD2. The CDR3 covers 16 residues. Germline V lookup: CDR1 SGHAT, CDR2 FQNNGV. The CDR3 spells CVSSQTSGGGNVTQYF. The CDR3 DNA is TGTGTCAGCAGCCAAACTTCTGGCGGGGGGAATGTGACCCAGTACTTC.

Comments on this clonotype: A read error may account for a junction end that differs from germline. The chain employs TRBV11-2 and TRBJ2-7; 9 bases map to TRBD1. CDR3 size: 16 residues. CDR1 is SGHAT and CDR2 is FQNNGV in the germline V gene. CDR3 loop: CACSFIQGAIHNEQCF. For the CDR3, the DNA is TGCGCCTGCAGCTTCATACAGGGGGCCATACATAACGAGCAGTGTTTC.

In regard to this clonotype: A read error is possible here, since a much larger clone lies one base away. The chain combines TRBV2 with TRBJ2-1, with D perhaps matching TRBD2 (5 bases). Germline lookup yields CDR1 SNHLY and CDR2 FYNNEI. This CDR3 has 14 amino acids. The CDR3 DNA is TGTGCCAGCCGTGAGAGTCGGGGATGGAGTGAGCAGTTCTTC. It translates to CASRESRGWSEQFF. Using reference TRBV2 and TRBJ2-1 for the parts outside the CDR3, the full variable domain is EPEVTQTPSHQVTQMGQEVILRCVPISNHLYFYWYRQILGQKVEFLVSFYNNEISEKSEIFDDQFSVERPDGSNFTLKIRSTKLEDSAMYFCASRESRGWSEQFFGPGTRLTVL.

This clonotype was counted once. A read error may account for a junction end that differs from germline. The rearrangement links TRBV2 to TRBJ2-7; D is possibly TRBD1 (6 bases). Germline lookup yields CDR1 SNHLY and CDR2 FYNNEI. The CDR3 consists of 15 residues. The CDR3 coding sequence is TGTGCCAGCATTGAGAACAGGGCGGTCTACTACGAGCGGTACTTC. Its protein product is CASIENRAVYYERYF.

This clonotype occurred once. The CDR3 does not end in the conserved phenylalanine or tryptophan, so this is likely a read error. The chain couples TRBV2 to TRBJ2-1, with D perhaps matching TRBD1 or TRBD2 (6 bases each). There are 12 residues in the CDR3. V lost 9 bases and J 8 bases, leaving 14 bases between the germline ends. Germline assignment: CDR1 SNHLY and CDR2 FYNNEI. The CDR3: CASSAGEDEQFI. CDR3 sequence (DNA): TGTGCCAGTTCGGCAGGGGAGGATGAGCAGTTCATC.

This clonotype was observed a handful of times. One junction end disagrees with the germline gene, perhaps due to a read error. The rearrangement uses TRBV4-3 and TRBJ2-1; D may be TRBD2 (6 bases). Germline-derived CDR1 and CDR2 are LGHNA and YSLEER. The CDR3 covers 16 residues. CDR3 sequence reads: CAGSQVLASTYNEQFF. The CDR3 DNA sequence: TGCGCCGGCAGCCAAGTACTAGCCTCTACGTACAATGAGCAGTTCTTT.

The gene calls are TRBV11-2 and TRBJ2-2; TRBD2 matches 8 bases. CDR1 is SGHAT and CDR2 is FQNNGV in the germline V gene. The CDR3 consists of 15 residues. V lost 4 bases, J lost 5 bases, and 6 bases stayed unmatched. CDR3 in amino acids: CASSYTSGGTGELFF. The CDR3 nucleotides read TGTGCCAGCAGCTACACTAGCGGCGGAACCGGGGAGCTGTTTTTT.

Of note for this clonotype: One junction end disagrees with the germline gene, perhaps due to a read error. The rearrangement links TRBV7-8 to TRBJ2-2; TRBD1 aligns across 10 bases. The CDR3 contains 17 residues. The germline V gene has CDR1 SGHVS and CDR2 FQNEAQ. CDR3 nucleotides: TGTGCCAGCAGTCCGGGACAGGGGAGACCACACACCGGGGACCTGTTTTTT. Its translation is CASSPGQGRPHTGDLFF. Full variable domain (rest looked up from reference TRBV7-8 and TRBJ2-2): GAGVSQSPRYKVAKRGQDVALRCDPISGHVSLFWYQQALGQGPEFLTYFQNEAQLDKSGLPSDRFFAERPEGSVSTLKIQRTQQEDSAVYLCASSPGQGRPHTGDLFFGEGSRLTVL.

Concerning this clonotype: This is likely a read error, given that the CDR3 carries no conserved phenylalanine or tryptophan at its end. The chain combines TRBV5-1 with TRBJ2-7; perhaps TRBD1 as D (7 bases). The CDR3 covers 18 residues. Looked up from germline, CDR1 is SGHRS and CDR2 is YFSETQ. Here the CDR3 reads CAGSLVGGGAGQSYEQYL. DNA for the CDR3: TGCGCCGGCAGCTTGGTTGGCGGTGGCGCGGGACAGTCCTACGAGCAGTACTTA.

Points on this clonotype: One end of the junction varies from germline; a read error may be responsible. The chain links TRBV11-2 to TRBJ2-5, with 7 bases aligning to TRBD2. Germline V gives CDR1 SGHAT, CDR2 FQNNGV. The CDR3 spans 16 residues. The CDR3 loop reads CASSQTPNGGKETQYF. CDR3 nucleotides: TGTGCCAGTAGCCAAACTCCTAACGGGGGGAAAGAGACCCAATACTTC.

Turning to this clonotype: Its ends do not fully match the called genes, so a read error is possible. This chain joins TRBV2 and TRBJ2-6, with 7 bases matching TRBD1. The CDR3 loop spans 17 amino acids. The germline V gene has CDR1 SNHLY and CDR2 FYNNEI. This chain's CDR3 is CASRERTGRSEANLLTF. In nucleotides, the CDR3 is TGTGCCAGCAGGGAGAGGACAGGCAGGTCTGAGGCCAACCTCCTGACTTTC.

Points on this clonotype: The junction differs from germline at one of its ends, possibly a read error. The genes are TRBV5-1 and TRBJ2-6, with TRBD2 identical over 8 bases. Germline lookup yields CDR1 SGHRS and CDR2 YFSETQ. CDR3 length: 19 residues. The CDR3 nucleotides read TGCGCCAGCAACCCGGGACTAGAGGGATTTACGACTGGGACCAACGTCCTGACTTTC. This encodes CASNPGLEGFTTGTNVLTF.

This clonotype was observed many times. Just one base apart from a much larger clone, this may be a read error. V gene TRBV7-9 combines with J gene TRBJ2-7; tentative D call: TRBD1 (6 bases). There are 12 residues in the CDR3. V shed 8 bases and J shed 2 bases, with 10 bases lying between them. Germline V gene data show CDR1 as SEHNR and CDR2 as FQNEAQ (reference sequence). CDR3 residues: CASGTCPYEQYF. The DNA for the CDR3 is TGTGCCAGCGGGACATGCCCCTACGAGCAGTACTTC.

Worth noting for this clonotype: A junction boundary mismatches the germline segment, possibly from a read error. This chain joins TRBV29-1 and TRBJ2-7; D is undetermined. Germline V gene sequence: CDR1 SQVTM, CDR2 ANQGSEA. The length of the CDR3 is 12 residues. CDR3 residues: CSFDTPSYEQYF. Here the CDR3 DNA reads TGCAGCTTTGATACACCGAGCTATGAGCAGTACTTC.

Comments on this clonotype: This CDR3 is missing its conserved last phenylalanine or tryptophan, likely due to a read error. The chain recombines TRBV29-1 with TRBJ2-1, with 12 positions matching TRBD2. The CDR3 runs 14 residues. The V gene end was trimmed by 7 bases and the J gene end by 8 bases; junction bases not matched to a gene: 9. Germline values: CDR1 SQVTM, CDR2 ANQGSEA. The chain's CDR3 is CSGRLAGASDEQFL. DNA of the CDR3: TGCAGCGGCCGACTAGCGGGAGCTAGCGATGAGCAGTTCCTC.

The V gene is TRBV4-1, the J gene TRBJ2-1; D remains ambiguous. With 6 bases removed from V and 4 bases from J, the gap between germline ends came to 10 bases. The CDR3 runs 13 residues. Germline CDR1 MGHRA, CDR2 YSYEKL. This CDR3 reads CASRAGIYNEQFF. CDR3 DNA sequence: TGCGCCAGCAGGGCTGGGATTTACAATGAGCAGTTCTTC.

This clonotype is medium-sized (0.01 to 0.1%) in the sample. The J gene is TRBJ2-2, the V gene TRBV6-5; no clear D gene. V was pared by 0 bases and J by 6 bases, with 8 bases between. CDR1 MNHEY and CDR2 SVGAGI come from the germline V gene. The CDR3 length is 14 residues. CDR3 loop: CASSYSSIAGELFF. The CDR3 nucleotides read TGTGCCAGCAGTTACTCCAGTATTGCCGGGGAGCTGTTTTTT.

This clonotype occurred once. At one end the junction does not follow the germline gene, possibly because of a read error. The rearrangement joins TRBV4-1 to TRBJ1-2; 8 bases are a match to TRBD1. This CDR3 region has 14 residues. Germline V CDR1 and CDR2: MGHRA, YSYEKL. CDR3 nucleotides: TGCGCCAGCCGCCAAGGGGACAGGAATTATGGCCACACCTTC. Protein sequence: CASRQGDRNYGHTF.

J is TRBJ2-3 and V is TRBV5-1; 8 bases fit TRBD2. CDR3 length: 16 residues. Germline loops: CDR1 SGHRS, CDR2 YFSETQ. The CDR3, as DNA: TGCGTCAGTAGCGTGGGAGCGGGGGATTGGGGAGATACGCAGTATTTT. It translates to CVSSVGAGDWGDTQYF.

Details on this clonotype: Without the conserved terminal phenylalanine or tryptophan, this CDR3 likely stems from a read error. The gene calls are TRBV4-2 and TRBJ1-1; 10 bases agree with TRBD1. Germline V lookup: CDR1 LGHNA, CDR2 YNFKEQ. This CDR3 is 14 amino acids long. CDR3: CANSAGQGDTEAFI. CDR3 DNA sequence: TGTGCCAACAGCGCTGGACAGGGGGACACTGAAGCTTTCATT.

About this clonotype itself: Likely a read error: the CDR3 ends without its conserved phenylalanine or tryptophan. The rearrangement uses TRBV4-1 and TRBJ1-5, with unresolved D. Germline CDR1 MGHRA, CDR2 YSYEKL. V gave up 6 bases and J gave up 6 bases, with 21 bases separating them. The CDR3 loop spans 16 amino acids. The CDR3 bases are TGCGCCAGCAGAAAAGTGGTAGGTCCGGCACGTCAGCCCCAGCATTCT. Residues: CASRKVVGPARQPQHS.

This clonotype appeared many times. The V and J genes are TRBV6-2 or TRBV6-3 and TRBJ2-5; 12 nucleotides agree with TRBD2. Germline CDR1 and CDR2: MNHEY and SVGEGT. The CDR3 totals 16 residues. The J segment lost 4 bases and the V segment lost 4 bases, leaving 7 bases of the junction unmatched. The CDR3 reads CASSSTSGRLGETQYF. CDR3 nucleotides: TGTGCCAGCAGTTCAACTAGCGGGAGGTTGGGAGAGACCCAGTACTTC.

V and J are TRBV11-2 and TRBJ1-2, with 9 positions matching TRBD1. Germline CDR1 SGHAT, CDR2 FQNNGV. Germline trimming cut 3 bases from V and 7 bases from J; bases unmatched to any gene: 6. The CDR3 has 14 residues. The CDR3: CASSLGTGRFGYTF. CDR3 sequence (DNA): TGTGCCAGCAGCTTGGGGACAGGGCGATTTGGCTACACCTTC.

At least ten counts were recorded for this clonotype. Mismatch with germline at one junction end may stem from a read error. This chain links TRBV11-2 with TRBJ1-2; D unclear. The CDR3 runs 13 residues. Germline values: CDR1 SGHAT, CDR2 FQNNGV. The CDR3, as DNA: TGTGCCAGCAGCTTAGAGGGGTACTATGGCCACACCTTC. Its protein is CASSLEGYYGHTF.

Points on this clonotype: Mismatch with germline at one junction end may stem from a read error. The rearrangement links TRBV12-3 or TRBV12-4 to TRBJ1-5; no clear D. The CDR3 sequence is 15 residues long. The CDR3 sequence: CASSFEQGGNEPQHF. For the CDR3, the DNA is TGTGCCAGCAGTTTTGAGCAAGGAGGCAATGAGCCCCAGCATTTT.